The rows below give T cell receptor beta chains drawn from one sample of a study of human T cells and chemical hapten exposure. A single record per CDR3 protein comes from TCRdb applying MiXCR to the RACE reads. The top ten clones hold 2.6% of a sample with over 300,000 distinct CDR3 sequences, roughly 5.3% of them seen once. This specimen was whole blood, taken in connection with sensitization to the hapten diphenylcyclopropenone (DPC). Receptor source: a woman aged 45-65 years with alopecia areata. Some clones in this sample may be carry-over from other donors' samples. Both conserved end residues are part of each CDR3. The D gene is left open where the match is weak. Size tells how often a clone was seen (once, few, many) or the class of an expanded clone, and some rows leave it out.

abundance,j_gene,d_gene,v_gene,CDR3aa,CDR3nt
-,TRBJ2-2,-,TRBV10-2,CASSDGGHAGTGELFF,TGCGCCAGCAGTGACGGGGGGCACGCCGGAACCGGGGAGCTGTTTTTT
few,TRBJ2-3,TRBD2,TRBV5-1,CASSPRAGVTQYF,TGCGCCAGCAGCCCCAGGGCGGGGGTCACGCAGTATTTT
-,TRBJ2-5,TRBD2,TRBV29-1,CSVVGRAEAGGQETQYF,TGCAGCGTTGTAGGCCGGGCTGAAGCGGGAGGGCAAGAGACCCAGTACTTC
few,TRBJ1-2,TRBD1,TRBV3-1,CASSQQRNRGTPYGYTF,TGTGCCAGCAGTCAGCAGCGAAACAGGGGTACTCCCTATGGCTACACCTTC
many,TRBJ2-5,-,TRBV7-8,CASSLSSAQETQYF,TGTGCCAGCAGCTTGTCTAGCGCACAGGAGACCCAGTACTTC
-,TRBJ2-7,-,TRBV5-1,CASSLGAGDNEQYF,TGCGCCAGCAGCTTGGGGGCAGGGGACAACGAGCAGTACTTC
few,TRBJ2-5,TRBD1,TRBV20-1,CSAIFQGANQETQYF,TGCAGTGCTATCTTTCAGGGGGCCAACCAAGAGACCCAGTACTTC
many,TRBJ1-5,-,TRBV2,CASSDSKAFNQPQHF,TGTGCCAGCAGTGACAGCAAGGCGTTCAATCAGCCCCAGCATTTT
many,TRBJ1-1,TRBD1,TRBV9,CASSVGTGMNTEAFF,TGTGCCAGCAGCGTGGGGACAGGCATGAACACTGAAGCTTTCTTT
many,TRBJ2-3,-,TRBV20-1,CSALDASSTDTQYF,TGCAGTGCTCTCGACGCCTCTAGCACAGATACGCAGTATTTT
few,TRBJ1-3,-,TRBV15,CATSTPGNTIYF,TGTGCCACCAGCACCCCAGGAAACACCATATATTTT
-,TRBJ2-7,TRBD2,TRBV5-1,CASSLSSGGTSYEQYF,TGCGCCAGCAGCCTCAGTAGCGGGGGTACATCCTACGAGCAGTACTTC
few,TRBJ2-3,-,TRBV4-3,CASSQEGLGAPDTQYF,TGCGCCAGCAGCCAGGAGGGTCTGGGGGCCCCAGATACGCAGTATTTT
many,TRBJ2-1,-,TRBV7-9,CASSFDGGLGDEQFF,TGTGCCAGCAGCTTTGACGGGGGCCTGGGCGATGAGCAGTTCTTC
few,TRBJ2-3,-,TRBV4-1,CASSQDWTTPDTQYF,TGCGCCAGCAGCCAAGACTGGACTACCCCAGATACGCAGTATTTT
-,TRBJ2-5,TRBD2,TRBV30,CAWSVLPGGQETQYF,TGTGCCTGGAGTGTCCTCCCGGGGGGCCAAGAGACCCAGTACTTC
few,TRBJ2-3,TRBD2,TRBV28,CASSIEREGKDTQYF,TGTGCCAGCAGTATCGAGCGGGAGGGGAAAGATACGCAGTATTTT
-,TRBJ1-5,-,TRBV6-1,CASSEAGGQDQPQHF,TGTGCCAGCAGTGAAGCTGGGGGGCAAGACCAGCCCCAGCATTTT
many,TRBJ2-5,-,TRBV3-1,CASSSAGSRQETQYF,TGTGCCAGCAGCTCCGCCGGGTCACGGCAAGAGACCCAGTACTTC
many,TRBJ2-7,-,TRBV10-2,CASSDPSAREQYF,TGCGCCAGCAGTGACCCTAGCGCCAGGGAGCAGTACTTC
many,TRBJ1-6,TRBD1,TRBV20-1,CSASRVTGDNSPLHF,TGCAGTGCTTCGCGAGTTACAGGGGATAATTCACCCCTCCACTTT
-,TRBJ1-1,-,TRBV6-2/TRBV6-3,CASSYEAIGNTEAFF,TGTGCCAGCAGTTACGAAGCAATAGGGAACACTGAAGCTTTCTTT
many,TRBJ1-1,-,TRBV9,CASSVLAALNTEAFF,TGTGCCAGCAGCGTGCTCGCAGCCTTGAACACTGAAGCTTTCTTT
many,TRBJ2-7,TRBD2,TRBV10-3,CAISESGGGQEQYF,TGTGCCATCAGTGAGTCGGGCGGGGGTCAAGAGCAGTACTTC
-,TRBJ2-1,TRBD2,TRBV18,CASSPSGSYYNEQFF,TGTGCCAGCTCACCAAGCGGGAGCTACTACAATGAGCAGTTCTTC
many,TRBJ2-1,-,TRBV30,CAWSDREEQFF,TGTGCCTGGAGTGACCGGGAGGAGCAGTTCTTC
-,TRBJ1-2,-,TRBV29-1,CSVLLPGGYGYTF,TGCAGCGTTCTACTGCCAGGAGGCTATGGCTACACCTTC